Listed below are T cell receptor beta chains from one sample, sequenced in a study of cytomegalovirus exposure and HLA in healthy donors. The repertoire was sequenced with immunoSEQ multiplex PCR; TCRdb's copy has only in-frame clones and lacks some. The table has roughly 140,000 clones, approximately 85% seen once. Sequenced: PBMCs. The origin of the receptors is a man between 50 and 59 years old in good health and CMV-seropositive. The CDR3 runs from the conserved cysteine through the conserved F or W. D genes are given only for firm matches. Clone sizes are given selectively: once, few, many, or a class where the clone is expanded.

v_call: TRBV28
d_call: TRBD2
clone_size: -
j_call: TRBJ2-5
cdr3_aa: CASSLAGVEETQYF
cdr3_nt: TGTGCCAGCAGCTTAGCGGGAGTCGAGGAGACCCAGTACTTC

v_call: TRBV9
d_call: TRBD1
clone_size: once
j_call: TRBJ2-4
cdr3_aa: CASSAGQGAGKNIQYF
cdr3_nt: TGTGCCAGCAGCGCGGGACAGGGGGCGGGCAAAAACATTCAGTACTTC

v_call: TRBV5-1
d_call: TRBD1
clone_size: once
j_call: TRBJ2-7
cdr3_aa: CASSTDRVDEQYF
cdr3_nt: TGCGCCAGCAGCACGGACAGGGTCGACGAGCAGTACTTC

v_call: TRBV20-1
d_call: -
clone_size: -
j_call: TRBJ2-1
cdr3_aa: CSAASDEQFF
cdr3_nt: TGCAGTGCCGCTAGCGATGAGCAGTTCTTC

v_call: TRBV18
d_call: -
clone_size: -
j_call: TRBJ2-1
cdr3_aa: CASSPPSRGDEQFF
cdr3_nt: TGTGCCAGCTCACCACCGTCCAGGGGCGATGAGCAGTTCTTC

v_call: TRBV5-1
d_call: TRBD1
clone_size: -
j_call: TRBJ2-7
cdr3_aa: CASSLEGRPGGYEQYF
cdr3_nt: TGCGCCAGCAGCTTGGAGGGGCGGCCAGGGGGCTACGAGCAGTACTTC

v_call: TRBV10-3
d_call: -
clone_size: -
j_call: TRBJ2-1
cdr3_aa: CAIKGTEDGEQFF
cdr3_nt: TGTGCCATCAAAGGGACTGAGGACGGTGAGCAGTTCTTC

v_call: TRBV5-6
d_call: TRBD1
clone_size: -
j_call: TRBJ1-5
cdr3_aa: CASSNRDRGMEPQHF
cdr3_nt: TGTGCCAGCAGCAACCGGGACAGGGGTATGGAGCCCCAGCATTTT

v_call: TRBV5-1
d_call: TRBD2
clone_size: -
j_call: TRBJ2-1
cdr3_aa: CASSLAQGIGRVANEQFF
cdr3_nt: TGCGCCAGCAGCTTGGCCCAAGGGATCGGGAGGGTGGCGAATGAGCAGTTCTTC

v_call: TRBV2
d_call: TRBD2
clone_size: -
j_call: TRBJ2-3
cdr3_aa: CASSNGIAGALDTQYF
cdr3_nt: TGTGCCAGCAGTAATGGAATAGCGGGTGCCTTGGATACGCAGTATTTT

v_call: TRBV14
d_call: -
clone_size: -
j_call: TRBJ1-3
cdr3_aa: CASSQDRRGNSGNTIYF
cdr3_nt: TGTGCCAGCAGCCAAGATCGGAGAGGGAATTCTGGAAACACCATATATTTT

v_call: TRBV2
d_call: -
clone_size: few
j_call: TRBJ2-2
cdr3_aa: CASSRGTNTGELFF
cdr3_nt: TGTGCCAGCAGTCGAGGGACGAACACCGGGGAGCTGTTTTTT

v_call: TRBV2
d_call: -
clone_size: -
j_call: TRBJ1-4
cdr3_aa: CASSPQGEKLFF
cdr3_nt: TGTGCCAGCAGTCCGCAGGGTGAAAAACTGTTTTTT

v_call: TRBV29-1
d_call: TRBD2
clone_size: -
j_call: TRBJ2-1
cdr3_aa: CSMAGLAGEGEQFF
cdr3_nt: TGCAGCATGGCGGGACTAGCGGGAGAAGGTGAGCAGTTCTTC

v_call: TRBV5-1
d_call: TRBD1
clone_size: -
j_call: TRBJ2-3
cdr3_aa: CASSFNPTGGTDTQYF
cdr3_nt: TGCGCCAGCAGCTTCAACCCGACAGGGGGCACAGATACGCAGTATTTT

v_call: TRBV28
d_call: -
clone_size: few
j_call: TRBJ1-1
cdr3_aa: CASSPPGTSAFF
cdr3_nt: TGTGCCAGCAGTCCCCCCGGGACAAGCGCTTTCTTT

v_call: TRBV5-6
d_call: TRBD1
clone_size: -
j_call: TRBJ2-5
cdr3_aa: CASSLVGQIIETQYF
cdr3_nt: TGTGCCAGCAGCCTGGTGGGACAGATCATAGAGACCCAGTACTTC

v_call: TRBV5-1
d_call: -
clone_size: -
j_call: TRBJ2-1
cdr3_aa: CASSFAGHVWFF
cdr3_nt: TGCGCCAGCAGCTTCGCAGGGCATGTCTGGTTCTTC

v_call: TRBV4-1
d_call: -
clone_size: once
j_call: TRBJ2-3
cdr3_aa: CASSQVGPGYTSTDTQYF
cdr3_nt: TGCGCCAGCAGCCAAGTGGGTCCGGGGTACACTAGCACAGATACGCAGTATTTT

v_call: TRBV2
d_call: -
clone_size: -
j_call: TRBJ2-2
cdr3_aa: CASRRGASTGELFF
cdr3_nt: TGTGCCAGCAGGCGCGGGGCCTCCACCGGGGAGCTGTTTTTT

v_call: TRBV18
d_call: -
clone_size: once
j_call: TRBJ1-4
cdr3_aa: CASRRGDGLNEKLFF
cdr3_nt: TGTGCCAGCCGACGCGGGGATGGCCTTAATGAAAAACTGTTTTTT

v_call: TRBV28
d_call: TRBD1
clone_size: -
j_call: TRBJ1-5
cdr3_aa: CASSIGQGYQPQHF
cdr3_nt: TGTGCCAGCAGTATCGGACAGGGGTATCAGCCCCAGCATTTT

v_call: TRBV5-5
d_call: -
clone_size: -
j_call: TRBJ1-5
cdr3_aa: CASSPGQVNQPQHF
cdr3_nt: TGTGCCAGCAGCCCGGGACAAGTAAATCAGCCCCAGCATTTT

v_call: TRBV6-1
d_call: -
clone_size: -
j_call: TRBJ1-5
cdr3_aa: CASGRSSNQPQHF
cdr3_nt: TGTGCCAGCGGGAGAAGTAGCAATCAGCCCCAGCATTTT

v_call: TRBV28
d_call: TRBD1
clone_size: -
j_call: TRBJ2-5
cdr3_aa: CASSSGQGAGETQYF
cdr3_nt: TGTGCCAGCAGTTCTGGACAGGGGGCGGGGGAGACCCAGTACTTC

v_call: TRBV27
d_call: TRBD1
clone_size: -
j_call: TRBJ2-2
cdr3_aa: CASRGLATGGYTGELFF
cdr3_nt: TGTGCCAGCAGGGGGTTGGCTACAGGGGGTTACACCGGGGAGCTGTTTTTT

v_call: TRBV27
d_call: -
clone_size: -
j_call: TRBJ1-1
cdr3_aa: CASSLSGMNTEAFF
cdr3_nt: TGTGCCAGCAGTTTAAGCGGAATGAACACTGAAGCTTTCTTT

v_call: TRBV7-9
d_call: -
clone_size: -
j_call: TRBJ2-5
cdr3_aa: CASSDTGGGETQYF
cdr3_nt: TGTGCCAGCAGCGATACAGGGGGGGGAGAGACCCAGTACTTC

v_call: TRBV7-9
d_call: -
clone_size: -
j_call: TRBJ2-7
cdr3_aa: CSSSLGAYEQYF
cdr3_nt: TGTTCCAGCAGCTTAGGGGCGTACGAGCAGTACTTC

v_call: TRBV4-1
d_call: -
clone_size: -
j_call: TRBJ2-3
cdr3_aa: CASSQVFGMSRETDTQYF
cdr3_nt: TGCGCCAGCAGCCAAGTCTTTGGTATGTCTCGGGAGACAGATACGCAGTATTTT

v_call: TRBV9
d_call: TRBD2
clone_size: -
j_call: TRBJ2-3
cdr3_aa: CASSVDSGRGTDTQYF
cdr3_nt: TGTGCCAGCAGCGTAGATAGCGGGAGGGGTACAGATACGCAGTATTTT

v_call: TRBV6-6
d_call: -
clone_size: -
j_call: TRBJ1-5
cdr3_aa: CASSLMVDGNQPQHF
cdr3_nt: TGTGCCAGCAGTTTAATGGTAGATGGTAATCAGCCCCAGCATTTT